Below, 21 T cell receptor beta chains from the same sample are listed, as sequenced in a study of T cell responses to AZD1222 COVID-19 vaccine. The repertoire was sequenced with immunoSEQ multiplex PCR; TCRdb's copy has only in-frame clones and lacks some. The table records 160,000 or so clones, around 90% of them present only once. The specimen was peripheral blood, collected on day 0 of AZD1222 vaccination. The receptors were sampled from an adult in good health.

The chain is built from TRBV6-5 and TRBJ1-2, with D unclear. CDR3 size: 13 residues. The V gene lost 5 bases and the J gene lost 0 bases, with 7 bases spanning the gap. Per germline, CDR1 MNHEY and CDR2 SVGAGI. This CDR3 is CASSLDPNYGYTF. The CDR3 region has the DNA TGTGCCAGCAGTCTCGACCCTAACTATGGCTACACCTTC.

CDR3 bases: TGTGCCAGCAGCTTAGTAGGCCGATCGAACACCGGGGAGCTGTTTTTT. Translated: CASSLVGRSNTGELFF. The V call is TRBV11-3, the J call TRBJ2-2; no definite D call. In germline, CDR1 is SGHNT, CDR2 YENEEA. Trimming cost V 1 base and J 0 bases, with 9 bases left between them. The CDR3 totals 16 residues.

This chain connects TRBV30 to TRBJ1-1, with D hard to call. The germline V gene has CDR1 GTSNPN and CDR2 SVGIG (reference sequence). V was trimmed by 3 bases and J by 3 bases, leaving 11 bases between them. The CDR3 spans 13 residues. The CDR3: CAWRLAHHTEAFF. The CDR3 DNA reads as TGTGCCTGGAGGCTCGCTCACCACACTGAAGCTTTCTTT.

Here the CDR3 DNA reads TGTGCCAGCAGTGGACAGAGTCAATTTCAGACCCAGTACTTC. Encoded protein: CASSGQSQFQTQYF. The chain recombines TRBV2 with TRBJ2-5, with a tentative D call TRBD1 (5 bases). Looked up from germline, CDR1 is SNHLY and CDR2 is FYNNEI. V was trimmed by 4 bases and J by 6 bases, leaving 15 bases between them. The CDR3 consists of 14 residues.

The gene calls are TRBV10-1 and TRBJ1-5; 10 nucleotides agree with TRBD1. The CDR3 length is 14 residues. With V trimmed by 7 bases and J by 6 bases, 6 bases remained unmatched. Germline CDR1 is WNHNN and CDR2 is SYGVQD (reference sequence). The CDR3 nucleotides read TGCGCCAGCAATGACAGGGGGCGGCCTCAGCCCCAGCATTTT. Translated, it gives CASNDRGRPQPQHF.

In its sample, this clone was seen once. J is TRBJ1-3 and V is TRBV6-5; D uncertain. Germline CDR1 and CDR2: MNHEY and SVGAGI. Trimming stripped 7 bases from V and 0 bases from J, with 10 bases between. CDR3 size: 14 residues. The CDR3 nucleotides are TGTGCCAGCACCGAGGGAGGCTCTGGAAACACCATATATTTT. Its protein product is CASTEGGSGNTIYF.

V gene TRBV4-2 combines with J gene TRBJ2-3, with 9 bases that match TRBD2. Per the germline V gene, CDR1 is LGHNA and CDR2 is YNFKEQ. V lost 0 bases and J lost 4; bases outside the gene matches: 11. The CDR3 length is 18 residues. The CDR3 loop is CASSQEGLSGRSADTQYF. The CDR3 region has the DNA TGTGCCAGCAGCCAAGAGGGGCTAAGCGGGAGGTCGGCAGATACGCAGTATTTT.

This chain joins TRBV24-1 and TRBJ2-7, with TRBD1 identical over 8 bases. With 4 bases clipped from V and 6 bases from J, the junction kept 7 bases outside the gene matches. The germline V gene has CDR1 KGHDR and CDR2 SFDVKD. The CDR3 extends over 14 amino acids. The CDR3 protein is CATSDHRTGSEQYF. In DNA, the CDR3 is TGTGCCACCAGTGACCATAGGACAGGGTCCGAGCAGTACTTC.

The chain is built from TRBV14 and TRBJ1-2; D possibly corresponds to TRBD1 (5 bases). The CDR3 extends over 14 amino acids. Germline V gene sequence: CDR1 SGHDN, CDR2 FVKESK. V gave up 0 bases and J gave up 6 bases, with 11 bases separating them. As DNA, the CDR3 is TGTGCCAGCAGCCAAGATAGAAGGGGTAATGGCTACACCTTC. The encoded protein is CASSQDRRGNGYTF.

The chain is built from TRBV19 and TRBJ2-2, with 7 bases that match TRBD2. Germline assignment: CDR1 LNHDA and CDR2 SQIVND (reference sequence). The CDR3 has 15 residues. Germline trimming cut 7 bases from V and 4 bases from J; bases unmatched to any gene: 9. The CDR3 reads CASTTMGLPTGELFF. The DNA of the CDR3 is TGTGCCAGTACCACCATGGGACTACCCACCGGGGAGCTGTTTTTT.

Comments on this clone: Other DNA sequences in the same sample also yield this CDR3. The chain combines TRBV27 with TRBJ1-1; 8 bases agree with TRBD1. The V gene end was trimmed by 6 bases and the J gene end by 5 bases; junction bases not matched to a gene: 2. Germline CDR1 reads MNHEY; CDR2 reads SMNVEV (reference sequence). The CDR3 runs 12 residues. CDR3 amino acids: CASRTGATEAFF. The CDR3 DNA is TGTGCCAGCAGGACAGGGGCGACTGAAGCTTTCTTT.

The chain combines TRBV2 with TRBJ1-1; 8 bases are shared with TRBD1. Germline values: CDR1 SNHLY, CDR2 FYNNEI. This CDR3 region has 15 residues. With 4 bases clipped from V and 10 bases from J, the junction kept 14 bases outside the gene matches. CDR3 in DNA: TGTGCCAGCAGTGGGGGTTATCGAGGACAGGGAAGAGCTTTCTTT. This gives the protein CASSGGYRGQGRAFF. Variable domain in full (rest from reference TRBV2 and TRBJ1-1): EPEVTQTPSHQVTQMGQEVILRCVPISNHLYFYWYRQILGQKVEFLVSFYNNEISEKSEIFDDQFSVERPDGSNFTLKIRSTKLEDSAMYFCASSGGYRGQGRAFFGQGTRLTVV.

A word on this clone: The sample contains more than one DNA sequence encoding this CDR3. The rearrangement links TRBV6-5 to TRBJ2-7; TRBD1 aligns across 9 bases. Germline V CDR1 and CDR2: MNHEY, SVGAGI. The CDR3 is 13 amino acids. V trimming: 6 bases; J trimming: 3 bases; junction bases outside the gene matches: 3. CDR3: CASSRDRVYEQYF. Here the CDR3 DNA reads TGTGCCAGCAGCCGGGACAGGGTCTACGAGCAGTACTTC.

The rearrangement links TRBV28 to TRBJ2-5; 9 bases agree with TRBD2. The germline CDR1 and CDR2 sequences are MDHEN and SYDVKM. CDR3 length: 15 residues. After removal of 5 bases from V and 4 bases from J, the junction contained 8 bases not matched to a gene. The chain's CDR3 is CASSTAGAGGETQYF. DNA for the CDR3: TGTGCCAGCAGTACCGCTGGAGCGGGAGGAGAGACCCAGTACTTC.

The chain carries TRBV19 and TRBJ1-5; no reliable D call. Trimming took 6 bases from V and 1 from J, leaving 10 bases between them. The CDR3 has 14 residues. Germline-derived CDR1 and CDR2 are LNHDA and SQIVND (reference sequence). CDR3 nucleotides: TGTGCCAGTAGCATGGTAGGGAGCAATCAGCCCCAGCATTTT. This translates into CASSMVGSNQPQHF.

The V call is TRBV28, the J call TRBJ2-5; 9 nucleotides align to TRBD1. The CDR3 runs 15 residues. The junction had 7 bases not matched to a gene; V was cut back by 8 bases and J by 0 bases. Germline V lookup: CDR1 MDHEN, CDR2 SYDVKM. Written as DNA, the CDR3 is TGTGCCAGCGCAGGACAGGGGAGGTACCAAGAGACCCAGTACTTC. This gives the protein CASAGQGRYQETQYF.

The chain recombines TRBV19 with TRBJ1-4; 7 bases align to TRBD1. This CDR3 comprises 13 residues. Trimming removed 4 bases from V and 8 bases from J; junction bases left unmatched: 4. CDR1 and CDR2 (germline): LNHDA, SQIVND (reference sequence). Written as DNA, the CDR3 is TGTGCCAGTAGTAACTGGGACAGCGAAAAACTGTTTTTT. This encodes CASSNWDSEKLFF.

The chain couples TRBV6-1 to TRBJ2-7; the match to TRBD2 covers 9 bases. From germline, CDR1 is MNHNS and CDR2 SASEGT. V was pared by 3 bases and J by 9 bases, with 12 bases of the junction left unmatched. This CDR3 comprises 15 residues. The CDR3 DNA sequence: TGTGCCAGCAGTGAGCAGTTAGCGGGAGAGCGTGGGCAGTACTTC. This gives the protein CASSEQLAGERGQYF.

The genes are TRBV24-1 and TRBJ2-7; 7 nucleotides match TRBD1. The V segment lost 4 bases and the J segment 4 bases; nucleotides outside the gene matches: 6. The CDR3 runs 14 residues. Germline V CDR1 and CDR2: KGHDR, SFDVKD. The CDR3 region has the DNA TGTGCCACCAGTGAGAAAGGGGGCAAGTACGAGCAGTACTTC. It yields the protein CATSEKGGKYEQYF.

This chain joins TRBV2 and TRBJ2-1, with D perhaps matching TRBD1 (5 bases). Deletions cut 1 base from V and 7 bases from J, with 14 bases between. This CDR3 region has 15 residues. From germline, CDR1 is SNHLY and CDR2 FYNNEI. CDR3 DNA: TGTGCCAGCAGTGAAGGGGGCGCTCCTGTGAATGAGCAGTTCTTC. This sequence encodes CASSEGGAPVNEQFF.

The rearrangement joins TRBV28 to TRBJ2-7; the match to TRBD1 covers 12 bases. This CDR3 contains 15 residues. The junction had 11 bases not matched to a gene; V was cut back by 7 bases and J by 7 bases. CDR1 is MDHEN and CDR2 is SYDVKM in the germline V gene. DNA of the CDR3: TGTGCCAGCACCCGGGGGGGACAGGGGGCGGGTGAGCAGTACTTC. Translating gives CASTRGGQGAGEQYF.